Reported below is one T cell receptor (beta chain). Assay used: immunoSEQ multiplex PCR; TCRdb lists only in-frame clones, some missing. The sample includes about 330,000 clones, roughly 90% of them seen just once. These data come from a study of blood T cell repertoires in COVID-19. CDR1 is MDHEN and CDR2 is SYDVKM in the germline V gene. The CDR3 is made up of 15 amino acids. The V gene end was trimmed by 8 bases and the J gene end by 1 base; junction bases not matched to a gene: 11. The TCR originated in a woman in her 50s with active or convalescent COVID-19. The V and J genes are TRBV28 and TRBJ2-7; 7 bases agree with TRBD2. The sample consisted of peripheral blood. In nucleotides, the CDR3 is TGTGCCAGCCATTCGTCTGGCGGGGGATCCTACGAGCAGTACTTC. Protein: CASHSSGGGSYEQYF. Full variable domain (outside the CDR3, taken from reference TRBV28 and TRBJ2-7): DVKVTQSSRYLVKRTGEKVFLECVQDMDHENMFWYRQDPGLGLRLIYFSYDVKMKEKGDIPEGYSVSREKKERFSLILESASTNQTSMYLCASHSSGGGSYEQYFGPGTRLTVT.